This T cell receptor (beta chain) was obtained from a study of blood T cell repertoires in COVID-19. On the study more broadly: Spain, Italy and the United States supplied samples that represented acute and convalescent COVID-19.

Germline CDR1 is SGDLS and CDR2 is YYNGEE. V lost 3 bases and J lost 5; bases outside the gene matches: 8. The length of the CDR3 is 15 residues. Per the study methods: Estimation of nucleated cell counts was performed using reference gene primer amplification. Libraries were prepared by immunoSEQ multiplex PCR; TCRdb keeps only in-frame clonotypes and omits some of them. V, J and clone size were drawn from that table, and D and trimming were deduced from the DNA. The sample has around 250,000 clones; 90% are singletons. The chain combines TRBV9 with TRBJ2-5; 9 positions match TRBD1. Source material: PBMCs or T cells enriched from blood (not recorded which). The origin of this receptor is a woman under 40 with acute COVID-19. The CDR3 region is CASSARGQGGETQYF. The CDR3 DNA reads TGTGCCAGCAGCGCCCGGGGACAGGGTGGGGAGACCCAGTACTTC.